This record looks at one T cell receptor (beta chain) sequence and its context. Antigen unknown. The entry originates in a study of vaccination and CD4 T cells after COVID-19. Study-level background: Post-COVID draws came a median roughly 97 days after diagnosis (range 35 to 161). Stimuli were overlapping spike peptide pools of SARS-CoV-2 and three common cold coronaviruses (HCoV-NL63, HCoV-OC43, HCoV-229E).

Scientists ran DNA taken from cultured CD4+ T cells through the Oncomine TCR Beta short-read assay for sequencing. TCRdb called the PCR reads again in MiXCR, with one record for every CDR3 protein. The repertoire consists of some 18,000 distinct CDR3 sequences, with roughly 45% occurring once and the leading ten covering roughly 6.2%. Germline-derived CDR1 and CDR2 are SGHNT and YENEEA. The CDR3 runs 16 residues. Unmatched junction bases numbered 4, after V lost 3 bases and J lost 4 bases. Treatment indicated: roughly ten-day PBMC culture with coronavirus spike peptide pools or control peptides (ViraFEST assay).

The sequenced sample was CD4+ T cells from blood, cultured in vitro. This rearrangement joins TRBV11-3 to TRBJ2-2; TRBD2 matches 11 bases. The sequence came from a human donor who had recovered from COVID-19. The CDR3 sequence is CASSFTGTSGTGELFF. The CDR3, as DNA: TGTGCCAGCAGCTTTACCGGGACTAGCGGCACCGGGGAGCTGTTTTTT.